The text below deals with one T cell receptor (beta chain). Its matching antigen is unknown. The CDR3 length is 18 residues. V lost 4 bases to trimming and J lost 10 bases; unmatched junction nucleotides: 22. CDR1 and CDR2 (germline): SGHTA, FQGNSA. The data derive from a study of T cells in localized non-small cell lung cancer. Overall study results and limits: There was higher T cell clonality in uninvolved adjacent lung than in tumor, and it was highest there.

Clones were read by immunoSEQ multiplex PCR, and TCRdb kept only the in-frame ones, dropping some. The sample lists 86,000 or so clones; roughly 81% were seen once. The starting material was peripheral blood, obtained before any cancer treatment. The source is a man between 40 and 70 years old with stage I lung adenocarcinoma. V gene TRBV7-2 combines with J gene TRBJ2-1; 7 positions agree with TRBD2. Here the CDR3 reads CASSSHTGGGVVDIEQFF. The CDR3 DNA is TGTGCCAGCAGCTCCCATACCGGGGGAGGGGTCGTCGACATAGAGCAGTTCTTC.